These 29 T cell receptor beta chains came from one sample sequenced in a study of CD8 T cells in ankylosing spondylitis. TCRdb processed the 5' RACE reads anew with MiXCR; each CDR3 protein has one entry. The table lists just under 350,000 distinct CDR3 sequences, roughly 14% of them singletons. Sequencing was carried out using blood, either unsorted or a sorted T cell fraction (not recorded which). These receptors all stem from a male donor with ankylosing spondylitis or in good health (not recorded which).

This clonotype was detected a few times. This chain links TRBV4-1 with TRBJ2-7, with D tentatively TRBD2 (7 bases). Germline CDR1 and CDR2: MGHRA and YSYEKL. CDR3 size: 15 residues. Trimming removed 11 bases from V and 1 base from J, with 21 bases in between. CDR3 sequence (DNA): TGCGCCCCCAGCAAGACGAGGGGGGGATCCTACGAGCAGTACTTC. The encoded protein is CAPSKTRGGSYEQYF.

This clonotype was recorded a few times. The V and J genes are TRBV7-2 and TRBJ2-3; D perhaps matches TRBD1 (5 bases). With 5 bases removed from V and 5 bases from J, the gap between germline ends came to 11 bases. The CDR3 has 13 residues. Germline V CDR1 and CDR2: SGHTA, FQGNSA. This CDR3 reads CASSKGHGDTQYF. CDR3 sequence (DNA): TGTGCCAGCAGCAAGGGGCACGGAGATACGCAGTATTTT. The full variable domain, its missing parts supplied by reference TRBV7-2 and TRBJ2-3, is GAGVSQSPSNKVTEKGKDVELRCDPISGHTALYWYRQSLGQGLEFLIYFQGNSAPDKSGLPSDRFSAERTGGSVSTLTIQRTQQEDSAVYLCASSKGHGDTQYFGPGTRLTVL.

The chain has TRBV11-2 and TRBJ1-6; D ambiguous. CDR1 and CDR2 from the germline V gene are SGHAT and FQNNGV. V gave up 5 bases and J gave up 4 bases, with 18 bases separating them. The CDR3 extends over 17 amino acids. CDR3 in amino acids: CASSRAPAQYYNSPLHF. CDR3 DNA: TGTGCCAGCAGCCGCGCCCCGGCACAGTATTATAATTCACCCCTCCACTTT. Based on the CDR3 plus reference TRBV11-2 and TRBJ1-6, the full variable domain is EAGVAQSPRYKIIEKRQSVAFWCNPISGHATLYWYQQILGQGPKLLIQFQNNGVVDDSQLPKDRFSAERLKGVDSTLKIQPAKLEDSAVYLCASSRAPAQYYNSPLHFGNGTRLTVT.

This clonotype came up a few times. The J gene is TRBJ1-1, the V gene TRBV7-2; weak D call: TRBD1 (6 bases). V was cut by 5 bases and J by 7 bases, with 17 bases left in between. Germline V gives CDR1 SGHTA, CDR2 FQGNSA. CDR3 size: 14 residues. CDR3 DNA sequence: TGTGCCAGCAGCCGAACAGGGAGTAATAGTGAAGCTTTCTTT. Translating it yields CASSRTGSNSEAFF. Supplemented by reference TRBV7-2 and TRBJ1-1, the full variable domain reads GAGVSQSPSNKVTEKGKDVELRCDPISGHTALYWYRQSLGQGLEFLIYFQGNSAPDKSGLPSDRFSAERTGGSVSTLTIQRTQQEDSAVYLCASSRTGSNSEAFFGQGTRLTVV.

This clonotype came up a few times. The chain couples TRBV5-1 to TRBJ2-3; 8 bases fit TRBD2. CDR1 is SGHRS, CDR2 YFSETQ, per germline. CDR3 length: 16 amino acids. V trimming: 0 bases; J trimming: 0 bases; junction bases outside the gene matches: 3. The CDR3 DNA is TGCGCCAGCAGCTTGGGTAGCGGGGTGAGCACAGATACGCAGTATTTT. Amino acids: CASSLGSGVSTDTQYF.

The chain couples TRBV4-2 to TRBJ1-5, with 10 bases fitting TRBD1. CDR1 LGHNA and CDR2 YNFKEQ come from the germline V gene. The V segment lost 5 bases and the J segment 4 bases; nucleotides outside the gene matches: 11. CDR3 length equals 17 residues. DNA of the CDR3: TGTGCCAGCAGCTCTCAGACAGGGGGCCAGGTTAATCAGCCCCAGCATTTT. It is translated as CASSSQTGGQVNQPQHF.

The chain uses TRBV5-1 and TRBJ2-6; D unclear. Germline CDR1 is SGHRS and CDR2 is YFSETQ. V was clipped by 4 bases and J by 0 bases, with 8 bases between them. This CDR3 is built from 15 residues. In DNA, the CDR3 is TGCGCCAGCAGCCAGGACCTCTCTGGGGCCAACGTCCTGACTTTC. It is translated as CASSQDLSGANVLTF.

In its sample, this clonotype was seen a few times. V is TRBV4-1 and J is TRBJ2-6; D call uncertain. V was pared by 2 bases and J by 4 bases, with 9 bases between. Germline loops: CDR1 MGHRA, CDR2 YSYEKL. The CDR3 is 15 amino acids. For the CDR3, the DNA is TGCGCCAGCAGCCAACAGGCTTCGGGGGCCAACGTCCTGACTTTC. This codes for CASSQQASGANVLTF.

This clonotype showed up just a few times. V usage is TRBV18 and J usage is TRBJ2-5; D possibly corresponds to TRBD2 (6 bases). This CDR3 is 14 amino acids long. Trimming removed 3 bases at V and 2 bases at J, with 10 bases between. Per the germline V gene, CDR1 is KGHSH and CDR2 is LQKENI. CDR3 DNA: TGTGCCAGCTCACCGATGGAGGGTCAAGAGACCCAGTACTTC. Protein product: CASSPMEGQETQYF.

This clonotype occurred a few times. The chain combines TRBV3-1 with TRBJ1-2; 9 positions match TRBD1. The germline V gene encodes CDR1 LGHDT and CDR2 YNNKEL (reference sequence). The J segment lost 5 bases and the V segment lost 5 bases, leaving 15 bases of the junction unmatched. The CDR3 covers 17 residues. The CDR3 loop reads CASSSGTGSFAAYGYTF. Written as DNA, the CDR3 is TGTGCCAGCAGCTCCGGGACAGGGAGTTTTGCGGCTTATGGCTACACCTTC.

V usage is TRBV5-1 and J usage is TRBJ2-3; the D is unclear. The CDR3 has 14 amino acids. The germline V and J ends were trimmed by 3 bases and 2 bases, with 10 bases remaining between them. Germline assignment: CDR1 SGHRS and CDR2 YFSETQ. The CDR3 is CASSSRPSTDTQYF. CDR3 sequence (DNA): TGCGCCAGCAGCTCCCGCCCTTCCACAGATACGCAGTATTTT. Looking up the rest from reference TRBV5-1 and TRBJ2-3 gives the full variable domain: KAGVTQTPRYLIKTRGQQVTLSCSPISGHRSVSWYQQTPGQGLQFLFEYFSETQRNKGNFPGRFSGRQFSNSRSEMNVSTLELGDSALYLCASSSRPSTDTQYFGPGTRLTVL.

The rearrangement uses TRBV4-1 and TRBJ1-1; 7 bases match TRBD1. V was pared by 2 bases and J by 10 bases, with 13 bases of the junction left unmatched. Germline CDR1 and CDR2: MGHRA and YSYEKL. This CDR3 comprises 15 residues. The CDR3, as DNA: TGCGCCAGCAGCCAAACCCCACTGGACAGGTTGGCAGCTTTCTTT. This sequence encodes CASSQTPLDRLAAFF.

This clonotype showed up just a few times. The chain joins TRBV7-2 to TRBJ2-5; either TRBD1 or TRBD2 may fit D (5 bases each). CDR1 is SGHTA, CDR2 FQGNSA, per germline. V lost 1 base, J lost 5 bases, and 11 bases lay in between. The CDR3 totals 14 residues. This CDR3 reads CASSLGGGWETQYF. In DNA form, the CDR3 reads TGTGCCAGCAGCTTAGGTGGGGGATGGGAGACCCAGTACTTC. Full variable domain (rest looked up from reference TRBV7-2 and TRBJ2-5): GAGVSQSPSNKVTEKGKDVELRCDPISGHTALYWYRQSLGQGLEFLIYFQGNSAPDKSGLPSDRFSAERTGGSVSTLTIQRTQQEDSAVYLCASSLGGGWETQYFGPGTRLLVL.

A few counts support this clonotype. This sequence joins TRBV5-1 and TRBJ2-5; 10 bases line up with TRBD2. CDR3 size: 16 residues. After removal of 0 bases from V and 4 bases from J, the junction contained 6 bases not matched to a gene. Germline V gene sequence: CDR1 SGHRS, CDR2 YFSETQ. Written as DNA, the CDR3 is TGCGCCAGCAGCTTGGAAAGCGGGGGGGCCGGAGAGACCCAGTACTTC. Translated, it gives CASSLESGGAGETQYF.

This clonotype was seen only a few times. The gene calls are TRBV3-1 and TRBJ2-6; D may be TRBD2 (6 bases). V dropped 4 bases and J dropped 0 bases, with 10 bases sitting between them. In germline, CDR1 is LGHDT, CDR2 YNNKEL (reference sequence). This CDR3 region has 16 residues. The DNA of the CDR3 is TGTGCCAGCAGCCTTAACGGGGGCTCTGGGGCCAACGTCCTGACTTTC. It codes for CASSLNGGSGANVLTF.

The V call is TRBV12-3 or TRBV12-4, the J call TRBJ1-2; TRBD1 is a possible D gene (6 bases). CDR3 length: 13 amino acids. The germline V and J ends were trimmed by 7 bases and 8 bases, with 17 bases remaining between them. CDR3 sequence (DNA): TGTGCCAGCATGCCACAGGGCGTCGGGGGCTACACCTTC. The encoded protein is CASMPQGVGGYTF.

The rearrangement links TRBV29-1 to TRBJ1-2; D is unclear. V gave up 7 bases and J gave up 2 bases, with 14 bases separating them. The CDR3 sequence is 13 residues long. Germline CDR1 reads SQVTM; CDR2 reads ANQGSEA. The CDR3 region is CSARREANYGYTF. The CDR3 nucleotides are TGCAGCGCCCGTAGGGAAGCAAACTATGGCTACACCTTC.

A remark on this clonotype: A junction end diverges from the germline sequence, so it may reflect a read error. The chain couples TRBV29-1 to TRBJ2-1; 7 bases match TRBD2. The CDR3 runs 15 residues. Germline CDR1 reads SQVTM; CDR2 reads ANQGSEA. DNA of the CDR3: TGCAGCGTTGGAGCACTAGCGAGCTCCCACAATGAGCAGTTCTTC. Translation gives CSVGALASSHNEQFF.

The gene calls are TRBV2 and TRBJ1-6, with D tentatively TRBD1 (5 bases). Trimming stripped 4 bases from V and 7 bases from J, with 5 bases between. The CDR3 contains 12 residues. Germline CDR1 is SNHLY and CDR2 is FYNNEI. CDR3 loop: CASSGQNSPLHF. The DNA of the CDR3 is TGTGCCAGCAGTGGACAGAATTCACCCCTCCACTTT.

The J gene is TRBJ2-7, the V gene TRBV6-5; D may be TRBD2 (6 bases). The V gene lost 2 bases and the J gene lost 7 bases, with 15 bases spanning the gap. The CDR3 spans 14 residues. Germline assignment: CDR1 MNHEY and CDR2 SVGAGI. The CDR3 sequence is CASSYSGSGSEQYF. The CDR3 DNA follows: TGTGCCAGCAGTTACAGCGGAAGCGGGTCAGAGCAGTACTTC.

This sequence joins TRBV10-2 and TRBJ2-7, with no clear D. The germline CDR1 and CDR2 sequences are WSHSY and SAAADI. Trimming stripped 7 bases from V and 2 bases from J, with 18 bases between. This CDR3 has 15 residues. CDR3 loop: CASKRDLVGAYEQYF. CDR3 coding DNA: TGCGCCAGCAAGCGAGACCTTGTAGGAGCCTACGAGCAGTACTTC.

The gene calls are TRBV5-1 and TRBJ2-5, with D possibly matching TRBD1 (7 bases). Germline values: CDR1 SGHRS, CDR2 YFSETQ. The CDR3 covers 14 residues. Trimming shortened V by 4 bases and J by 2 bases, and 12 bases separated the two germline ends. CDR3 DNA: TGCGCCAGCAGCCTACAGGGGAGGCAAGAGACCCAGTACTTC. It translates to CASSLQGRQETQYF.

This clonotype was observed a handful of times. The chain joins TRBV5-1 to TRBJ2-7, with D possibly matching TRBD1 (5 bases). The germline V and J ends were trimmed by 7 bases and 0 bases, with 14 bases remaining between them. This CDR3 spans 14 amino acids. Germline lookup yields CDR1 SGHRS and CDR2 YFSETQ. In nucleotides, the CDR3 is TGCGCCAGCGCCGAACAGGTTAGCTCCTACGAGCAGTACTTC. Translation gives CASAEQVSSYEQYF.

This chain uses TRBV20-1 with TRBJ2-5; tentatively, D is TRBD1 or TRBD2 (5 bases each). CDR3 size: 15 residues. Germline lookup yields CDR1 DFQATT and CDR2 SNEGSKA (reference sequence). Trimming stripped 0 bases from V and 7 bases from J, with 18 bases between. CDR3 amino acids: CSARDTPGTPTTQYF. DNA of the CDR3: TGCAGTGCTAGAGATACTCCAGGGACCCCGACGACCCAGTACTTC.

The J gene is TRBJ2-1, the V gene TRBV3-1; D not resolved. The germline CDR1 and CDR2 sequences are LGHDT and YNNKEL (reference sequence). The CDR3 covers 15 residues. V dropped 2 bases and J dropped 3 bases, with 11 bases sitting between them. The CDR3 bases are TGTGCCAGCAGCCAACCAGGTTTGGTCTACAATGAGCAGTTCTTC. Amino acids: CASSQPGLVYNEQFF.

This clonotype was counted between two and nine times. The J gene is TRBJ1-1, the V gene TRBV10-1, with no clear D. Germline values: CDR1 WNHNN, CDR2 SYGVQD (reference sequence). V was trimmed by 1 base and J by 11 bases, leaving 11 bases between them. This CDR3 is 12 amino acids long. CDR3 protein: CASSEWGMGAFF. The CDR3 DNA sequence: TGCGCCAGCAGTGAGTGGGGTATGGGGGCTTTCTTT.

This clonotype was detected a few times. The rearrangement joins TRBV18 to TRBJ2-2, with D possibly being TRBD1 (6 bases). The V gene lost 1 base and the J gene lost 7 bases, with 10 bases spanning the gap. Germline V gene sequence: CDR1 KGHSH, CDR2 LQKENI. This CDR3 spans 14 amino acids. The CDR3 DNA reads TGTGCCAGCTCACCACAAGGACAGATCGGGGAGCTGTTTTTT. Translation gives CASSPQGQIGELFF.

The rearrangement links TRBV4-1 to TRBJ2-7; 8 bases line up with TRBD2. This CDR3 contains 14 residues. Germline assignment: CDR1 MGHRA and CDR2 YSYEKL. V dropped 0 bases and J dropped 7; count of bases not matched to a gene: 5. The CDR3 reads CASSQDGTRNEQYF. CDR3 coding DNA: TGCGCCAGCAGCCAAGACGGGACTAGGAATGAGCAGTACTTC.

In its sample, this clonotype was seen a few times. In DNA, the CDR3 is TGTGCCATCAGTGATGGAGGGGTGTTGAGCATTCAGTACTTC. This sequence encodes CAISDGGVLSIQYF. The chain recombines TRBV10-3 with TRBJ2-4, with D possibly matching TRBD2 (6 bases). Germline CDR1 is ENHRY and CDR2 is SYGVKD. Trimming removed 3 bases from V and 9 bases from J, with 15 bases in between. The CDR3 runs 14 residues.